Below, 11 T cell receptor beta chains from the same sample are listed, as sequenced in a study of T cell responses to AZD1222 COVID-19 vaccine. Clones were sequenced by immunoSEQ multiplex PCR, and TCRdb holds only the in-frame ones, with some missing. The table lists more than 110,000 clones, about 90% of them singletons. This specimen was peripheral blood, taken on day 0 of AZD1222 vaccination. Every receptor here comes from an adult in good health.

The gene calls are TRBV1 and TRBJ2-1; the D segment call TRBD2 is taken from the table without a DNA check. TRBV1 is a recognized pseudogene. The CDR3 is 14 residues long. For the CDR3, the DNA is TGCACCAAGGTGGCGGGGCTCTCCTACAATGAGCAGTTCTTC. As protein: CTKVAGLSYNEQFF.

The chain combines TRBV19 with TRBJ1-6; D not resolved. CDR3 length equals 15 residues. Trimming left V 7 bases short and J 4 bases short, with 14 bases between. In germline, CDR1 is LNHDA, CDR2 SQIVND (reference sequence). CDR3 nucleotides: TGTGCCAGTAAAGTCGCGGGAGAATATAATTCACCCCTCCACTTT. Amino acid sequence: CASKVAGEYNSPLHF.

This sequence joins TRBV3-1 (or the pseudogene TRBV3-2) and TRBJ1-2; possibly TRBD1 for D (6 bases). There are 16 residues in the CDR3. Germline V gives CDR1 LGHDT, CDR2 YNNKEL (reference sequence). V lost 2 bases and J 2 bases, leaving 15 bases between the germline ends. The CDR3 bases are TGTGCCAGCAGCCAAATGGGCAGGGGCCGCAACTATGGCTACACCTTC. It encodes CASSQMGRGRNYGYTF.

The CDR3, as DNA: TGTGCCAGCAGTTACCGGGACAGGAATGGCTATGGCTACACCTTC. This codes for CASSYRDRNGYGYTF. The V and J genes are TRBV6-2 or TRBV6-3 and TRBJ1-2; 8 nucleotides align to TRBD1. V was pared by 2 bases and J by 4 bases, with 6 bases of the junction left unmatched. The length of the CDR3 is 15 residues. Germline V gene lookup returns CDR1 MNHEY and CDR2 SVGEGT.

CDR3 sequence reads: CASSSNSGTDTQYF. For the CDR3, the DNA is TGCGCCAGCAGCTCGAATAGCGGTACAGATACGCAGTATTTT. The chain carries TRBV5-1 and TRBJ2-3; D is possibly TRBD2 (6 bases). The CDR3 sequence is 14 residues long. Germline CDR1 and CDR2: SGHRS and YFSETQ. V was clipped by 3 bases and J by 3 bases, with 11 bases between them. Full variable domain (missing parts from reference TRBV5-1 and TRBJ2-3): KAGVTQTPRYLIKTRGQQVTLSCSPISGHRSVSWYQQTPGQGLQFLFEYFSETQRNKGNFPGRFSGRQFSNSRSEMNVSTLELGDSALYLCASSSNSGTDTQYFGPGTRLTVL.

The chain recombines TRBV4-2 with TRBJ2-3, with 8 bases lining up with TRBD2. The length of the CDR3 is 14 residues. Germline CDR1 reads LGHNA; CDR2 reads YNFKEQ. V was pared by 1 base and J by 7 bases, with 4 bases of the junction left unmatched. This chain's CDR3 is CASSQAGGLYTQYF. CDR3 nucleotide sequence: TGTGCCAGCAGCCAAGCGGGAGGGTTATATACGCAGTATTTT.

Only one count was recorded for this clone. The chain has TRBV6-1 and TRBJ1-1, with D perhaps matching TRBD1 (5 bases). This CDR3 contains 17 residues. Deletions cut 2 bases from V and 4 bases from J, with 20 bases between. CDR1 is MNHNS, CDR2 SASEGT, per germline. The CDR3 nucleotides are TGTGCCAGCAGTGAAAACTTCGGTTTGGGGGGTGGCACTGAAGCTTTCTTT. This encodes CASSENFGLGGGTEAFF.

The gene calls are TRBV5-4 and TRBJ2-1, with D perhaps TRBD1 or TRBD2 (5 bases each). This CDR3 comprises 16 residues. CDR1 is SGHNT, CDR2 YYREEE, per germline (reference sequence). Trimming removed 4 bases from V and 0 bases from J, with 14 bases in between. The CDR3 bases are TGTGCCAGCAGCGGGACGGGACCGAGCTCCTACAATGAGCAGTTCTTC. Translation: CASSGTGPSSYNEQFF.

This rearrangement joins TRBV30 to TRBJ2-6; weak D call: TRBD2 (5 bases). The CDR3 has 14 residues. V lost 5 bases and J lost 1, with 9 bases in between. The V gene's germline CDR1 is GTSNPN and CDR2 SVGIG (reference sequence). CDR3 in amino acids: CAWEGFSGANVLTF. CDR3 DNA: TGTGCCTGGGAGGGTTTTTCTGGGGCCAACGTCCTGACTTTC.

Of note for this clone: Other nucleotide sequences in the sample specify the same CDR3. The CDR3 bases are TGCGCCAGCAGCTTGGACAGTAGCACAGATACGCAGTATTTT. Protein sequence: CASSLDSSTDTQYF. The V gene is TRBV5-1, the J gene TRBJ2-3; D ambiguous. CDR1 SGHRS and CDR2 YFSETQ come from the germline V gene. V dropped 0 bases and J dropped 0 bases, with 5 bases sitting between them. This CDR3 has 14 amino acids.

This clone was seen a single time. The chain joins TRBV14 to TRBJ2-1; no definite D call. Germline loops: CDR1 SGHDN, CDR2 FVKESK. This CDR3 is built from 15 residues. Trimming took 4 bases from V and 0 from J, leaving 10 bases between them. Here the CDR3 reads CASSPFSSSYNEQFF. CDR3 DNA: TGTGCCAGCAGCCCCTTTTCGAGCTCCTACAATGAGCAGTTCTTC.